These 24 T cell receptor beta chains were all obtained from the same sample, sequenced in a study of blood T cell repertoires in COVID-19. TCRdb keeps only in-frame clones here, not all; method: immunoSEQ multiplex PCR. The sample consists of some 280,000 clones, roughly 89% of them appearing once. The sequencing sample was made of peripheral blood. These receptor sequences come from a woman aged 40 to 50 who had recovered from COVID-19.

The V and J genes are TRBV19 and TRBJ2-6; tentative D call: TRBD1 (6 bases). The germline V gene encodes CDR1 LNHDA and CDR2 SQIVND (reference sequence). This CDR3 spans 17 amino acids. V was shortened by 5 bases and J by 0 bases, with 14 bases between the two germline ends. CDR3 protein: CASSVPDSLSGANVLTF. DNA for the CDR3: TGTGCCAGTAGTGTCCCGGACAGCCTCTCTGGGGCCAACGTCCTGACTTTC.

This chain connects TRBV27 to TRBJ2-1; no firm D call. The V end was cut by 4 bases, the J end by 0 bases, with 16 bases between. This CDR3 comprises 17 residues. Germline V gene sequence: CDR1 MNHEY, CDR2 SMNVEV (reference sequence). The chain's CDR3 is CASSSLSDFSSYNEQFF. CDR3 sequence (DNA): TGTGCCAGCAGTTCCCTCAGCGACTTCAGCTCCTACAATGAGCAGTTCTTC.

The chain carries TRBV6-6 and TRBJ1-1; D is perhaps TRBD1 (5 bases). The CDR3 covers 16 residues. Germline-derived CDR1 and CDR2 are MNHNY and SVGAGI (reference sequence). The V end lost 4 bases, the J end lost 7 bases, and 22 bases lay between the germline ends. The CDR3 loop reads CASSSLLPGGEGEAFF. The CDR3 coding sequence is TGTGCCAGCAGTTCCCTACTCCCGGGGGGAGAGGGTGAAGCTTTCTTT.

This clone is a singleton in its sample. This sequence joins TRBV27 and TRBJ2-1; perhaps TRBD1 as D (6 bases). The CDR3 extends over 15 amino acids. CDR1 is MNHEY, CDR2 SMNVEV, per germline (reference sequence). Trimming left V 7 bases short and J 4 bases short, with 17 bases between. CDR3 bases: TGTGCCAGCACCCAACAGGGTGGCCTTTACAATGAGCAGTTCTTC. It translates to CASTQQGGLYNEQFF.

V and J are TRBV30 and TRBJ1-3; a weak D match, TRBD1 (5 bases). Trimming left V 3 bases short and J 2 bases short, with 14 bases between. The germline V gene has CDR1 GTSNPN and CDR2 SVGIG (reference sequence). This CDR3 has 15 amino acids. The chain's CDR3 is CAWSLQGSTGNTIYF. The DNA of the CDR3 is TGTGCCTGGAGCCTTCAGGGAAGTACTGGAAACACCATATATTTT.

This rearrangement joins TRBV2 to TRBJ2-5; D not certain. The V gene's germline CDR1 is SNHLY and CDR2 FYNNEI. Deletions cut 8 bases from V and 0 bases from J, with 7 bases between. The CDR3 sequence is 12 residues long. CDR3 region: CASWADQETQYF. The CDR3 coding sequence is TGTGCCAGCTGGGCAGACCAAGAGACCCAGTACTTC.

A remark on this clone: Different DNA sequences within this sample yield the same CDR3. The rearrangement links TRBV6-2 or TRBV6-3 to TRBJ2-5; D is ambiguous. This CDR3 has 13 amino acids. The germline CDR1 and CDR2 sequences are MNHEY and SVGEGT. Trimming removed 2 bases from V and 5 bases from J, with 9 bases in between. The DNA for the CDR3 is TGTGCCAGCAGTTACGATAGCCCCGAGACCCAGTACTTC. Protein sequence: CASSYDSPETQYF.

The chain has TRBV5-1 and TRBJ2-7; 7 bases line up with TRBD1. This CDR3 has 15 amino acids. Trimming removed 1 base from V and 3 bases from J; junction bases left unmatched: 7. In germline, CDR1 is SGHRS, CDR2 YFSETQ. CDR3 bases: TGCGCCAGCAGCTTGTCCTCGGGACAGAACTACGAGCAGTACTTC. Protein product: CASSLSSGQNYEQYF. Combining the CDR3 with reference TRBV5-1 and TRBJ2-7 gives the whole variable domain KAGVTQTPRYLIKTRGQQVTLSCSPISGHRSVSWYQQTPGQGLQFLFEYFSETQRNKGNFPGRFSGRQFSNSRSEMNVSTLELGDSALYLCASSLSSGQNYEQYFGPGTRLTVT.

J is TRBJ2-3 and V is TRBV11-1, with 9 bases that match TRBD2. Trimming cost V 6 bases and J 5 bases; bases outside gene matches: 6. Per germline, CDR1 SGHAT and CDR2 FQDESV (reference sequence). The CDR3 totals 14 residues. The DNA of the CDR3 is TGTGCCAGCAGGGAAGGGACTAGCCAAGATACGCAGTATTTT. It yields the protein CASREGTSQDTQYF.

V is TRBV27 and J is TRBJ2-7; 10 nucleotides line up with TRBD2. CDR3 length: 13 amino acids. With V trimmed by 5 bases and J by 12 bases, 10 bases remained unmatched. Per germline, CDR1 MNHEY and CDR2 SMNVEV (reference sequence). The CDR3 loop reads CASSPKREGLRYF. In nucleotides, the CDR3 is TGTGCCAGCAGTCCCAAGCGGGAGGGCCTTCGGTACTTC.

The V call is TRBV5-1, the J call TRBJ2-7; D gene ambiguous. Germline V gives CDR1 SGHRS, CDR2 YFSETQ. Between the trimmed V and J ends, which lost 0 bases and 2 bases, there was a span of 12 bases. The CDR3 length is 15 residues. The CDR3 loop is CASSLASVPAYEQYF. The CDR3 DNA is TGCGCCAGCAGCTTGGCGTCGGTGCCGGCCTACGAGCAGTACTTC.

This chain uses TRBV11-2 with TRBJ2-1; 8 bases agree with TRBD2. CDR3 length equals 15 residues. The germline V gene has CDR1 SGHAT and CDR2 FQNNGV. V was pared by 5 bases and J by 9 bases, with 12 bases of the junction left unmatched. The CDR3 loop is CASSLQAGGFVEQFF. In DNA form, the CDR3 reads TGTGCCAGCAGCCTCCAGGCGGGAGGCTTCGTTGAGCAGTTCTTC.

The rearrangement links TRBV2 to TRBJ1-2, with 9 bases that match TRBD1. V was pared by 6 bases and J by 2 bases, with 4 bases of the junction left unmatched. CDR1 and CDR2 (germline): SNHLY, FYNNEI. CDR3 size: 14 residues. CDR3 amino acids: CASSTDRGNYGYTF. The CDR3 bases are TGTGCCAGCAGCACGGACAGGGGAAACTATGGCTACACCTTC.

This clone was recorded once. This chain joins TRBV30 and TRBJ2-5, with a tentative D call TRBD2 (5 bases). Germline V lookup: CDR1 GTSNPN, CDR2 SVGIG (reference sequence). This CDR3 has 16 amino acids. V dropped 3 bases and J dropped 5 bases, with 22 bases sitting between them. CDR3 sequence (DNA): TGTGCCTGGAGAGAAATCCGGGATCCAAGGGTGGAGACCCAGTACTTC. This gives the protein CAWREIRDPRVETQYF. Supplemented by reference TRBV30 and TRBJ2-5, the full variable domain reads SQTIHQWPATLVQPVGSPLSLECTVEGTSNPNLYWYRQAAGRGLQLLFYSVGIGQISSEVPQNLSASRPQDRQFILSSKKLLLSDSGFYLCAWREIRDPRVETQYFGPGTRLLVL.

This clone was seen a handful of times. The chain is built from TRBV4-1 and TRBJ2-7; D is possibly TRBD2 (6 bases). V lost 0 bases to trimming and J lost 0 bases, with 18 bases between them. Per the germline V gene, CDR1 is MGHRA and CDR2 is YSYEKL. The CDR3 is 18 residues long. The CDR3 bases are TGCGCCAGCAGCCAAGATTGGAGGGAGACATTGAGCTCCTACGAGCAGTACTTC. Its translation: CASSQDWRETLSSYEQYF.

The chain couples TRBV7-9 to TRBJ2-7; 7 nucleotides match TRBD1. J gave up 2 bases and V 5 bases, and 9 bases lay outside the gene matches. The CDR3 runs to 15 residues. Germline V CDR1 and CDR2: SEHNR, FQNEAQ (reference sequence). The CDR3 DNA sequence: TGTGCCAGCAGCCGTCCCCGACAGGGACCCTACGAGCAGTACTTC. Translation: CASSRPRQGPYEQYF.

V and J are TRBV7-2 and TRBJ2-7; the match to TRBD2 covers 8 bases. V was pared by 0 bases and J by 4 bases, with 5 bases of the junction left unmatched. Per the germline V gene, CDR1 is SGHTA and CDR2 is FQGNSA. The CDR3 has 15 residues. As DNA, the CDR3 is TGTGCCAGCAGCTTAGCGAGCGGGAGAAAGTACGAGCAGTACTTC. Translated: CASSLASGRKYEQYF.

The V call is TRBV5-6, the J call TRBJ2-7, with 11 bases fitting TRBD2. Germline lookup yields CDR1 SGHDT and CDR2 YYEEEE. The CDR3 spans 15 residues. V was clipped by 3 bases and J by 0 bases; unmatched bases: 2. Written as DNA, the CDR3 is TGTGCCAGCAGCTGGGGGACTAGCGGCTCCTACGAGCAGTACTTC. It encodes CASSWGTSGSYEQYF. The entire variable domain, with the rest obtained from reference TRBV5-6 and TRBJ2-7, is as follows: DAGVTQSPTHLIKTRGQQVTLRCSPKSGHDTVSWYQQALGQGPQFIFQYYEEEERQRGNFPDRFSGHQFPNYSSELNVNALLLGDSALYLCASSWGTSGSYEQYFGPGTRLTVT.

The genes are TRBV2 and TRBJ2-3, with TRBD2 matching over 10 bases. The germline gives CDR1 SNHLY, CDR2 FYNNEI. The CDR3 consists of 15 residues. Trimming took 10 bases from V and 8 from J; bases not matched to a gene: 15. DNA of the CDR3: TGTGCCACCCAAGTGGGGCTAGCGGGGGTGACTACGCAGTATTTT. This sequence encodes CATQVGLAGVTTQYF.

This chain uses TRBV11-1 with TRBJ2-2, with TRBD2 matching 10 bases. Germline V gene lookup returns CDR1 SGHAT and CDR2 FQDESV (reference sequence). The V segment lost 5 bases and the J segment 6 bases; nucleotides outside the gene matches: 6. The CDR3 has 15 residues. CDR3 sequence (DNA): TGTGCCAGCAGCCCCGTACTAGCGGGACCCGGGGAGCTGTTTTTT. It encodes CASSPVLAGPGELFF.

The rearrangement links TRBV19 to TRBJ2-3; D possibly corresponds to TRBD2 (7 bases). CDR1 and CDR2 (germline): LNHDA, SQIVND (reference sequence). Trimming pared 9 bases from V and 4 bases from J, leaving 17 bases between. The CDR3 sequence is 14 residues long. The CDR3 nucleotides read TGTGCCAGCAATAGGGGGGGAGGGGCAGATACGCAGTATTTT. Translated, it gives CASNRGGGADTQYF.

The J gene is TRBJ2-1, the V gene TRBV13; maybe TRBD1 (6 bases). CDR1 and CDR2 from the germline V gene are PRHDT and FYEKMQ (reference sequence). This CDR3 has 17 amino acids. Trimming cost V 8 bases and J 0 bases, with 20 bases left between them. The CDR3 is CASGLKAGTYSYNEQFF. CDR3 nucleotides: TGTGCCAGCGGTTTGAAAGCCGGGACATACTCCTACAATGAGCAGTTCTTC.

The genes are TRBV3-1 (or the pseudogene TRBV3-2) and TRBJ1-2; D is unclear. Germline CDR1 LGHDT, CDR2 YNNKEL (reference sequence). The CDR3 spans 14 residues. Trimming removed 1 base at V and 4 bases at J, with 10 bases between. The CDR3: CASSQGLAFYGYTF. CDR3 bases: TGTGCCAGCAGCCAAGGGCTCGCCTTCTATGGCTACACCTTC.

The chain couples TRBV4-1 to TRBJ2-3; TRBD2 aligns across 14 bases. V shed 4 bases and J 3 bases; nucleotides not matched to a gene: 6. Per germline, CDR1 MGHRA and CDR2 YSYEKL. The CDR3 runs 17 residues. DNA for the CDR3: TGCGCCAGCAGCCCTGGGACTAGCGGGAGAGGTACAGATACGCAGTATTTT. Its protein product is CASSPGTSGRGTDTQYF.